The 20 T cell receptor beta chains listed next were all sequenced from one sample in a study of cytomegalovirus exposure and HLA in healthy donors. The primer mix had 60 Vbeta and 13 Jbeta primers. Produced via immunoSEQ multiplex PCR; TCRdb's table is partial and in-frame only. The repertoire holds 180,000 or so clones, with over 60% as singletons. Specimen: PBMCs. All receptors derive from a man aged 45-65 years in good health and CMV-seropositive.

The CDR3 DNA reads TGCGCCAGCAGTGAGTTCAGCTATGGCTACACCTTC. This sequence encodes CASSEFSYGYTF. V gene TRBV10-1 combines with J gene TRBJ1-2; D is undetermined. V was trimmed by 1 base and J by 4 bases, leaving 4 bases between them. Germline loops: CDR1 WNHNN, CDR2 SYGVQD (reference sequence). The CDR3 covers 12 residues.

The CDR3 DNA reads TGTGCCAGCAGCGCGGAAATAGGAACGACCGGGAATTCACCCCTCCACTTT. Protein sequence: CASSAEIGTTGNSPLHF. This chain connects TRBV9 to TRBJ1-6; no clear D gene. This CDR3 contains 17 residues. Deletions cut 3 bases from V and 7 bases from J, with 20 bases between. Germline CDR1 is SGDLS and CDR2 is YYNGEE.

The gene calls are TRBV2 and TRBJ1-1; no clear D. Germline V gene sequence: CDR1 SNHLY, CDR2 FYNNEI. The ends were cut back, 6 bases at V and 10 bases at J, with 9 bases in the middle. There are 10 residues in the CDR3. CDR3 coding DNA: TGTGCCAGCAGACTAGGGCGAGCTTTCTTT. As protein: CASRLGRAFF.

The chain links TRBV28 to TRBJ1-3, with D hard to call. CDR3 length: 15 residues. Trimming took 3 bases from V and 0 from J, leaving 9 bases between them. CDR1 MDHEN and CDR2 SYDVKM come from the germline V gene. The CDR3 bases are TGTGCCAGCAGTTTTAGCACCTCCTCTGGAAACACCATATATTTT. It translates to CASSFSTSSGNTIYF.

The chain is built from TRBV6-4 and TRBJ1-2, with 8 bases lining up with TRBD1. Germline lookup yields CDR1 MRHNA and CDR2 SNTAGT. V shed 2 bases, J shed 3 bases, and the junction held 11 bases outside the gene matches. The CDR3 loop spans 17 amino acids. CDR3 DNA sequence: TGTGCCAGCAGTGACGGATCCGGGACAGGAGTACACTATGGCTACACCTTC. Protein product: CASSDGSGTGVHYGYTF.

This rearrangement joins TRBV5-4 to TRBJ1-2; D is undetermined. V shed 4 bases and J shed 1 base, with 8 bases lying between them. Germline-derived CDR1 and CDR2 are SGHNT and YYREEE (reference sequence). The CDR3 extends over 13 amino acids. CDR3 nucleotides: TGTGCCAGCAGCGTGGACGGTAACTATGGCTACACCTTC. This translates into CASSVDGNYGYTF. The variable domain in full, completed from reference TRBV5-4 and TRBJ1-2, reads ETGVTQSPTHLIKTRGQQVTLRCSSQSGHNTVSWYQQALGQGPQFIFQYYREEENGRGNFPPRFSGLQFPNYSSELNVNALELDDSALYLCASSVDGNYGYTFGSGTRLTVV.

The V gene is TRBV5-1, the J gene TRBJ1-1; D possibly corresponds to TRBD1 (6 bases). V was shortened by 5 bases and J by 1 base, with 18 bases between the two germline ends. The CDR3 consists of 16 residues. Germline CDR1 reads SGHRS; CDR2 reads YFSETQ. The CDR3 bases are TGCGCCAGCAGTATACGTCAGGGGTCGCCGAACACTGAAGCTTTCTTT. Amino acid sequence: CASSIRQGSPNTEAFF. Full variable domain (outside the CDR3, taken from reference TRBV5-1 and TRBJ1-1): KAGVTQTPRYLIKTRGQQVTLSCSPISGHRSVSWYQQTPGQGLQFLFEYFSETQRNKGNFPGRFSGRQFSNSRSEMNVSTLELGDSALYLCASSIRQGSPNTEAFFGQGTRLTVV.

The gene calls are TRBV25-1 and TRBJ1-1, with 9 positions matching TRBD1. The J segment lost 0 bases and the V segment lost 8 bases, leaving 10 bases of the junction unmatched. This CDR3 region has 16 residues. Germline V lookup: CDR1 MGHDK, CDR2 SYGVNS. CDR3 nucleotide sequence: TGTGCCAGCTCCCCGGACAGGGGAACCCTGAACACTGAAGCTTTCTTT. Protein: CASSPDRGTLNTEAFF. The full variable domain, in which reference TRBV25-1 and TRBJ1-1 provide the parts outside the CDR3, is EADIYQTPRYLVIGTGKKITLECSQTMGHDKMYWYQQDPGMELHLIHYSYGVNSTEKGDLSSESTVSRIRTEHFPLTLESARPSHTSQYLCASSPDRGTLNTEAFFGQGTRLTVV.

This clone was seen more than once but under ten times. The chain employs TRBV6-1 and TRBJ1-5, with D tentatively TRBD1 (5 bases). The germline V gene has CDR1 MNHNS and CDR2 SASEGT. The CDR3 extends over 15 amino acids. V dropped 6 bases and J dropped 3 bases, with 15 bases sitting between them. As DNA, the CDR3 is TGTGCCAGCAGCTGGGGCAGAGCTAACAATCAGCCCCAGCATTTT. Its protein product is CASSWGRANNQPQHF.

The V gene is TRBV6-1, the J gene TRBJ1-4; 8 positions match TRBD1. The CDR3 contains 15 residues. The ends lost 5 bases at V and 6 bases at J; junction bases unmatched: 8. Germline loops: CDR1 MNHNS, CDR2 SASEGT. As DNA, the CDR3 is TGTGCCAGCAGTTCATCAGGGGGCGTTTATGAAAAACTGTTTTTT. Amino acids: CASSSSGGVYEKLFF.

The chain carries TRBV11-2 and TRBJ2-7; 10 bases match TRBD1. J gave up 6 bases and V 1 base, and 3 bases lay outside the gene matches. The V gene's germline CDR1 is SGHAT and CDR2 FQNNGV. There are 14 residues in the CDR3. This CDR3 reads CASSLAGQGFEQYV. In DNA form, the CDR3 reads TGTGCCAGCAGCTTAGCGGGACAGGGGTTCGAGCAGTACGTC.

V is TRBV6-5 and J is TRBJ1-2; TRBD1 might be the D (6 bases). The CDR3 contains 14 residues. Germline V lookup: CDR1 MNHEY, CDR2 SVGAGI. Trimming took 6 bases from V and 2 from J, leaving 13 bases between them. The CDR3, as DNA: TGTGCCAGCAGGCCGACAGGAAAGAACTATGGCTACACCTTC. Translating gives CASRPTGKNYGYTF.

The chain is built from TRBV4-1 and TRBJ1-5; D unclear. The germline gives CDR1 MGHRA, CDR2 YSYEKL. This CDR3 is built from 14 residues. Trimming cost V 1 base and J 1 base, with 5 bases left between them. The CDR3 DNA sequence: TGCGCCAGCAGCCAAGTACAGAGCAATCAGCCCCAGCATTTT. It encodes CASSQVQSNQPQHF.

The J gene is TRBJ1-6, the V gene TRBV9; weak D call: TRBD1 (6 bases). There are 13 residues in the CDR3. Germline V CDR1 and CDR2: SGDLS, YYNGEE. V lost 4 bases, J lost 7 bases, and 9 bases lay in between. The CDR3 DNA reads TGTGCCAGCAGCATTACAGGGAATTCACCCCTCCACTTT. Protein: CASSITGNSPLHF.

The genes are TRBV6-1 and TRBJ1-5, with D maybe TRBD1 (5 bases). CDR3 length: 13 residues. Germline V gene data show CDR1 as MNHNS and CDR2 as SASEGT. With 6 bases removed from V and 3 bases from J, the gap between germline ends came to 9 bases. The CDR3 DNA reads TGTGCCAGCAGGATACAGGACAATCAGCCCCAGCATTTT. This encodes CASRIQDNQPQHF.

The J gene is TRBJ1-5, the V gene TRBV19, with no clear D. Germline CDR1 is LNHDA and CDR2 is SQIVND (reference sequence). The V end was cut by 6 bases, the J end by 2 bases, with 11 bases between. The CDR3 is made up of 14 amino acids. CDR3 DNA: TGTGCCAGTAGCCCCGGGGATGGCAATCAGCCCCAGCATTTT. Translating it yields CASSPGDGNQPQHF.

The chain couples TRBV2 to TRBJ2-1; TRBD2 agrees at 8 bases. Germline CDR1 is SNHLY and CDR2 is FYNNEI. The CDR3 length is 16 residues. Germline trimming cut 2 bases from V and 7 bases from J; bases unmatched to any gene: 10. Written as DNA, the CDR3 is TGTGCCAGCAGTGAACTGGGGCGGGGGGCCGGGAATGAGCAGTTCTTC. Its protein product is CASSELGRGAGNEQFF.

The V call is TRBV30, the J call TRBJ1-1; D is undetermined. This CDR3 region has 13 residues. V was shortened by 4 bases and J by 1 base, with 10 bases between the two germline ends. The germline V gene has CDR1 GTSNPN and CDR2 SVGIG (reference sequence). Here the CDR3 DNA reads TGTGCCTGGAAGATGGCAGGGAACACTGAAGCTTTCTTT. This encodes CAWKMAGNTEAFF.

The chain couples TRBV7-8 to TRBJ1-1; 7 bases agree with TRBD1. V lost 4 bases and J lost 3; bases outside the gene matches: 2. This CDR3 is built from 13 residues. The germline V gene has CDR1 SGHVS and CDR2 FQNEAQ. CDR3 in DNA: TGTGCCAGCAGCTACGGACAGGACACTGAAGCTTTCTTT. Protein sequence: CASSYGQDTEAFF. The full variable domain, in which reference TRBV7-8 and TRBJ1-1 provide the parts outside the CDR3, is GAGVSQSPRYKVAKRGQDVALRCDPISGHVSLFWYQQALGQGPEFLTYFQNEAQLDKSGLPSDRFFAERPEGSVSTLKIQRTQQEDSAVYLCASSYGQDTEAFFGQGTRLTVV.

CDR3 sequence reads: CASSFSYEQYF. The DNA for the CDR3 is TGTGCCAGCAGCTTCTCCTACGAGCAGTACTTC. The chain carries TRBV5-8 and TRBJ2-5; no clear D. The DNA end lines up better with TRBJ2-7; the J call may be wrong. The CDR3 has 11 amino acids. Germline CDR1 reads SGHTS; CDR2 reads YDEGEE.